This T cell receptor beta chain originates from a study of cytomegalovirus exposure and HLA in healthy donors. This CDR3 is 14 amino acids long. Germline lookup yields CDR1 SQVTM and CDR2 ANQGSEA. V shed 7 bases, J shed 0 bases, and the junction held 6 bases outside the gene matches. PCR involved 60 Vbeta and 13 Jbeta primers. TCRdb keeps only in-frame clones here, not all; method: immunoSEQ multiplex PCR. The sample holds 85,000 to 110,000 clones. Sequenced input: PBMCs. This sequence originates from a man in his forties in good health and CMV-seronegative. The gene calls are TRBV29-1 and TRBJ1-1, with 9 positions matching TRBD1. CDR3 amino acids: CSGGQGTMNTEAFF. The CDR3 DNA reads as TGCAGCGGCGGACAGGGGACGATGAACACTGAAGCTTTCTTT.